The clone carrying this T cell receptor beta chain has a count of ten or more. Its specificity is not known. The data belong to a study of regulatory T cells in long-lasting Graves disease. Study-level background: Persistence in Graves' disease denoted antithyroid drug use beyond 5 years alongside positive TSH receptor antibodies. Whole-study findings and limits: Tissue studied was limited to peripheral blood, excluding thyroid tissue. Clonotypes that were public and shared totalled fewer than 3,500 in persistent patients versus 850 to 1,000 in new patients.

Building the TCR beta libraries relied on iRepertoire HTBI primers, and CDR3 regions underwent Arm-PCR. TCRdb redid the calling of the multiplex PCR reads with MiXCR, one entry per CDR3 protein. The table lists 360,000 or so distinct CDR3 sequences, roughly 25% of them singletons. V lost 6 bases to trimming and J lost 3 bases, with 11 bases between them. Germline V gene lookup returns CDR1 SNHLY and CDR2 FYNNEI. The CDR3 has 13 amino acids. As to time point: persistent/refractory GD, antithyroid drugs over 5 years with positive TRAb. RNA from PBMCs was the source of the TCR library. The sample was peripheral blood mononuclear cells (PBMCs), taken when the disease was refractory, from a patient treated with antithyroid drugs. This sequence was found in a woman between 40 and 55 years old with Graves disease. J is TRBJ1-1 and V is TRBV2; possible D gene TRBD1, 6 bases. DNA of the CDR3: TGTGCCAGCAGACAGGGATGGGACACTGAAGCTTTCTTT. The encoded protein is CASRQGWDTEAFF. Full variable domain (outside the CDR3, taken from reference TRBV2 and TRBJ1-1): EPEVTQTPSHQVTQMGQEVILRCVPISNHLYFYWYRQILGQKVEFLVSFYNNEISEKSEIFDDQFSVERPDGSNFTLKIRSTKLEDSAMYFCASRQGWDTEAFFGQGTRLTVV.